Below, one TCR beta chain is given with its context. What it binds is unknown. In the authors' methods: ImmunoSEQ only sent back junction sequences with no quality scores, so filtering was done differently. Sequenced by immunoSEQ multiplex PCR; TCRdb stores in-frame clones only, minus some. The V and J calls and clone size come from that table; D and trimming were worked out from the DNA. The sample consists of about 1.5 million clones, 98% of them appearing once. The data derive from a study of shared clonotypes between healthy human individuals. About the research overall: Donor ages ranged 18 to 49 years: a couple of women, a few men.

The germline V gene encodes CDR1 MNHNS and CDR2 SASEGT. CDR3 length: 15 amino acids. Losses at the gene ends were 3 bases for V and 0 bases for J; bases not matched to a gene: 2. Regarding the study as a whole: Clonotypes shared by all four sorted-subset donors had higher generation probabilities than non-shared clonotypes. Rarefaction curves obtained for sorted subsets showed sequencing incomplete despite large depth.

V gene TRBV6-1 combines with J gene TRBJ2-7, with TRBD2 identical over 10 bases. What was sequenced was naive CD4+ T cells sorted from blood. Subset specified: CD45RA+ positively selected. This sequence was found in a man aged 30 to 39 in good health. The CDR3 region has the DNA TGTGCCAGCAGTGAGAGCGGGAGGGTCTCCTACGAGCAGTACTTC. It specifies CASSESGRVSYEQYF.